The 22 T cell receptor beta chains presented below share a single source sample, sequenced in a study of technical replicates of blood from a handful of donors. The data were produced by immunoSEQ multiplex PCR, yet TCRdb's version contains in-frame clones alone and is incomplete. The profile shows approximately 73,000 clones, approximately 96% of them singletons. The specimen sequenced was T cells isolated from PBMCs. All receptors derive from a human donor in good health.

CDR3 sequence: CASSQTGGSYEQYF. The DNA for the CDR3 is TGTGCCAGCAGCCAAACAGGGGGCTCCTACGAGCAGTACTTC. The chain is built from TRBV14 and TRBJ2-7; TRBD1 aligns across 8 bases. This CDR3 region has 14 residues. The germline CDR1 and CDR2 sequences are SGHDN and FVKESK. The V gene end was trimmed by 2 bases and the J gene end by 0 bases; junction bases not matched to a gene: 0.

This rearrangement joins TRBV29-1 to TRBJ2-2; no definite D call. Germline V gives CDR1 SQVTM, CDR2 ANQGSEA. This CDR3 is 14 amino acids long. With 6 bases removed from V and 0 bases from J, the gap between germline ends came to 11 bases. The CDR3 reads CSVDTPSNTGELFF. The CDR3 DNA sequence: TGCAGCGTCGACACACCCTCGAACACCGGGGAGCTGTTTTTT.

J is TRBJ1-1 and V is TRBV21-1; the table's D call, TRBD1, has no DNA check behind it. TRBV21-1 is recorded as a pseudogene. This CDR3 region has 18 residues. DNA of the CDR3: TGTGCCAGCAGCAAGACCACAGGGCAAACGGTGAGGAACACTGAAGCTTTCTTT. It yields the protein CASSKTTGQTVRNTEAFF.

V is TRBV27 and J is TRBJ2-2; no clear D. Trimming shortened V by 9 bases and J by 7 bases, and 18 bases separated the two germline ends. In germline, CDR1 is MNHEY, CDR2 SMNVEV (reference sequence). CDR3 length: 14 amino acids. The CDR3 DNA is TGTGCCAGTGTGGCACGGGTCAATCTCGGGGAGCTGTTTTTT. Translated, it gives CASVARVNLGELFF.

J is TRBJ2-5 and V is TRBV5-6; D possibly corresponds to TRBD2 (5 bases). The CDR3 has 14 amino acids. Trimming cost V 3 bases and J 5 bases, with 14 bases left between them. The germline V gene encodes CDR1 SGHDT and CDR2 YYEEEE. The DNA for the CDR3 is TGTGCCAGCAGCTATTCTGCCGGGGTGGAGACCCAGTACTTC. Translation: CASSYSAGVETQYF.

Remarks on this clone: One end of the junction fails to match germline, which may point to a read error. This chain links TRBV9 with TRBJ1-3; D is uncertain. CDR1 is SGDLS and CDR2 is YYNGEE in the germline V gene. This CDR3 region has 14 residues. The CDR3 protein is CASSPTTPFDSPFF. CDR3 coding DNA: TGTGCCAGCAGCCCCACGACCCCTTTCGACTCCCCCTTTTTT.

This clone was seen only once. The rearrangement links TRBV9 to TRBJ1-2, with 9 nucleotides matching TRBD1. Trimming cost V 3 bases and J 6 bases; bases outside gene matches: 12. This CDR3 region has 16 residues. Germline assignment: CDR1 SGDLS and CDR2 YYNGEE. The CDR3 coding sequence is TGTGCCAGCAGCGATCTACCCGGGACAGGGCTTAATGGCTACACCTTC. Translation gives CASSDLPGTGLNGYTF.

This rearrangement joins TRBV9 to TRBJ2-1, with TRBD2 as a possible D gene (6 bases). V dropped 1 base and J dropped 12 bases, with 11 bases sitting between them. This CDR3 has 12 amino acids. CDR1 is SGDLS, CDR2 YYNGEE, per germline. The CDR3 DNA reads as TGTGCCAGCAGCGTACAGGGACTGGGGCAGTTCTTC. Amino acid sequence: CASSVQGLGQFF. Drawing the rest from reference TRBV9 and TRBJ2-1, the complete variable domain is DSGVTQTPKHLITATGQRVTLRCSPRSGDLSVYWYQQSLDQGLQFLIQYYNGEERAKGNILERFSAQQFPDLHSELNLSSLELGDSALYFCASSVQGLGQFFGPGTRLTVL.

This sequence joins TRBV7-9 and TRBJ2-4, with 7 bases matching TRBD2. Looked up from germline, CDR1 is SEHNR and CDR2 is FQNEAQ (reference sequence). The CDR3 sequence is 17 residues long. V was pared by 4 bases and J by 1 base, with 10 bases of the junction left unmatched. The CDR3 DNA sequence: TGTGCCAGCAGCTCCGCCTTTGAGCGGGATGCCAAAAACATTCAGTACTTC. Translation gives CASSSAFERDAKNIQYF.

This chain uses TRBV6-5 with TRBJ1-2; no firm D call. The germline V gene has CDR1 MNHEY and CDR2 SVGAGI. V was pared by 5 bases and J by 3 bases, with 10 bases between. The CDR3 has 13 residues. CDR3 residues: CASSGGSDYGYTF. In DNA, the CDR3 is TGTGCCAGCAGTGGTGGTTCAGACTATGGCTACACCTTC.

This clone has a single count. The CDR3 region has the DNA TGTGCCAGTAATACAGGGGGCGGTGAAGCTTTCTTT. This sequence encodes CASNTGGGEAFF. This chain uses TRBV19 with TRBJ1-1; TRBD1 agrees at 9 bases. Losses at the gene ends were 7 bases for V and 7 bases for J; bases not matched to a gene: 4. Germline values: CDR1 LNHDA, CDR2 SQIVND (reference sequence). CDR3 length: 12 amino acids. The variable domain in full, completed from reference TRBV19 and TRBJ1-1, reads DGGITQSPKYLFRKEGQNVTLSCEQNLNHDAMYWYRQDPGQGLRLIYYSQIVNDFQKGDIAEGYSVSREKKESFPLTVTSAQKNPTAFYLCASNTGGGEAFFGQGTRLTVV.

This rearrangement joins TRBV19 to TRBJ2-1, with TRBD2 identical over 12 bases. The CDR3 totals 13 residues. V trimming: 8 bases; J trimming: 4 bases; junction bases outside the gene matches: 0. CDR1 LNHDA and CDR2 SQIVND come from the germline V gene (reference sequence). CDR3 DNA: TGTGCCAGTGGACTAGCGGGATACAATGAGCAGTTCTTC. Translation: CASGLAGYNEQFF.

The rearrangement links TRBV2 to TRBJ2-7; D might be TRBD1 (6 bases). Trimming shortened V by 5 bases and J by 7 bases, and 6 bases separated the two germline ends. This CDR3 is 10 amino acids long. The germline V gene encodes CDR1 SNHLY and CDR2 FYNNEI. The CDR3 DNA reads as TGTGCCAGCAGTACAGGGGAGCAGTACTTC. This codes for CASSTGEQYF.

By share, this clone counts as medium-sized. CDR3 in amino acids: CASSLTGTGYSEQYF. The DNA of the CDR3 is TGCGCCAGCAGCCTCACCGGGACAGGGTATTCCGAGCAGTACTTC. The genes are TRBV5-1 and TRBJ2-7; TRBD1 aligns across 9 bases. Germline values: CDR1 SGHRS, CDR2 YFSETQ. This CDR3 spans 15 amino acids. Trimming cost V 4 bases and J 6 bases; bases outside gene matches: 11.

The chain employs TRBV9 and TRBJ2-3, with 10 bases that match TRBD2. This CDR3 is 15 amino acids long. Germline trimming cut 5 bases from V and 3 bases from J; bases unmatched to any gene: 6. Germline assignment: CDR1 SGDLS and CDR2 YYNGEE. The CDR3 DNA reads TGTGCCAGCAGTTCAGCGGGAGGGGTTACAGATACGCAGTATTTT. Translated: CASSSAGGVTDTQYF.

The J gene is TRBJ2-4, the V gene TRBV5-6, with 7 bases that match TRBD2. Trimming took 2 bases from V and 8 from J; bases not matched to a gene: 4. CDR3 length: 13 amino acids. The germline CDR1 and CDR2 sequences are SGHDT and YYEEEE. CDR3 sequence reads: CASSFGGGDIQYF. The CDR3 DNA is TGTGCCAGCAGCTTTGGGGGGGGAGACATTCAGTACTTC.

V and J are TRBV19 and TRBJ1-4; a weak D match, TRBD1 (5 bases). Germline V gene lookup returns CDR1 LNHDA and CDR2 SQIVND (reference sequence). V was clipped by 2 bases and J by 5 bases, with 9 bases between them. This CDR3 comprises 14 residues. Here the CDR3 reads CASSIPGPNEKLFF. The CDR3 DNA is TGTGCCAGTAGTATACCAGGGCCAAATGAAAAACTGTTTTTT. Combining the CDR3 with reference TRBV19 and TRBJ1-4 gives the whole variable domain DGGITQSPKYLFRKEGQNVTLSCEQNLNHDAMYWYRQDPGQGLRLIYYSQIVNDFQKGDIAEGYSVSREKKESFPLTVTSAQKNPTAFYLCASSIPGPNEKLFFGSGTQLSVL.

J is TRBJ2-7 and V is TRBV19, with TRBD1 as a possible D gene (5 bases). CDR3 length: 13 amino acids. Trimming shortened V by 6 bases and J by 1 base, and 10 bases separated the two germline ends. Germline V gene sequence: CDR1 LNHDA, CDR2 SQIVND (reference sequence). CDR3 sequence (DNA): TGTGCCAGTAGATCAGGGCCATCCTACGAGCAGTACTTC. Its protein product is CASRSGPSYEQYF.

This chain uses TRBV11-3 with TRBJ2-5; 8 nucleotides align to TRBD2. Per the germline V gene, CDR1 is SGHNT and CDR2 is YENEEA. This CDR3 is built from 14 residues. The V gene end was trimmed by 6 bases and the J gene end by 5 bases; junction bases not matched to a gene: 8. The CDR3: CASSRREEEETQYF. In nucleotides, the CDR3 is TGTGCCAGCAGTCGGCGGGAGGAAGAGGAGACCCAGTACTTC.

This rearrangement joins TRBV19 to TRBJ1-5, with a weak D call TRBD1 (6 bases). In germline, CDR1 is LNHDA, CDR2 SQIVND (reference sequence). The V gene lost 6 bases and the J gene lost 8 bases, with 17 bases spanning the gap. There are 14 residues in the CDR3. The CDR3 region is CASSSRGGWEPQHF. CDR3 coding DNA: TGTGCCAGTAGCTCCAGAGGGGGTTGGGAGCCCCAGCATTTT.

V usage is TRBV4-2 and J usage is TRBJ2-7; 9 bases fit TRBD2. V was clipped by 4 bases and J by 0 bases; unmatched bases: 10. The CDR3 is 17 residues long. Per the germline V gene, CDR1 is LGHNA and CDR2 is YNFKEQ. The CDR3 loop reads CASSPYPSGISSYEQYF. CDR3 DNA: TGTGCCAGCAGCCCATACCCTAGCGGGATTAGCTCCTACGAGCAGTACTTC.

V and J are TRBV5-1 and TRBJ2-1; 7 bases align to TRBD2. This CDR3 region has 14 residues. CDR1 is SGHRS, CDR2 YFSETQ, per germline. After removal of 2 bases from V and 5 bases from J, the junction contained 4 bases not matched to a gene. The CDR3 spells CASSLTSANNEQFF. CDR3 nucleotide sequence: TGCGCCAGCAGCTTAACTAGCGCGAACAATGAGCAGTTCTTC.